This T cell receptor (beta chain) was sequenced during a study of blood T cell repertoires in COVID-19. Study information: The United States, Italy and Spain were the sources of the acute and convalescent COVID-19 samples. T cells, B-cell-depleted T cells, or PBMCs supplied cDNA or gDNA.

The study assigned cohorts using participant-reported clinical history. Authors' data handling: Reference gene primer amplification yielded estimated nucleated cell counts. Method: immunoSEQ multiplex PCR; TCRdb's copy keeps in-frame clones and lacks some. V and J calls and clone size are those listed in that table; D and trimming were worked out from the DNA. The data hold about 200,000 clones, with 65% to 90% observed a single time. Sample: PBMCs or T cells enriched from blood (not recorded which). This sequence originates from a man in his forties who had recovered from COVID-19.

For the CDR3, the DNA is TGTGCCAGCTCACCAGTCTCTCTGAACACCGGGGAGCTGTTTTTT. It is translated as CASSPVSLNTGELFF. The chain combines TRBV18 with TRBJ2-2; no firm D call. Germline CDR1 KGHSH, CDR2 LQKENI. The CDR3 has 15 amino acids. Trimming took 2 bases from V and 1 from J, leaving 8 bases between them.